A single sample gave rise to the 12 T cell receptor beta chains below, sequenced in a study of T cells in Graves' hyperthyroidism and ophthalmopathy. Using RNA transcripts as the source, TCR beta CDR3 regions were amplified. Researchers ran a first-round RT-PCR on the TCR CDR3 using the HTBI primer set. Each CDR3 protein gets one entry after TCRdb re-called the multiplex PCR reads with MiXCR. The sample records approximately 640,000 distinct CDR3 sequences, 17% being singletons. The sequencing sample was made of blood. These receptor sequences come from a man aged 50-60 years with Graves' hyperthyroidism.

This clonotype was seen many times. The V call is TRBV28, the J call TRBJ2-1; no reliable D call. Trimming removed 5 bases at V and 6 bases at J, with 11 bases between. From germline, CDR1 is MDHEN and CDR2 SYDVKM. The CDR3 runs 13 residues. CDR3: CASSVHFSNEQFF. The CDR3 DNA follows: TGTGCCAGCAGTGTCCACTTTTCCAATGAGCAGTTCTTC.

The chain has TRBV28 and TRBJ2-3; unclear D gene. Germline assignment: CDR1 MDHEN and CDR2 SYDVKM. The CDR3 runs to 12 residues. Trimming left V 2 bases short and J 10 bases short, with 10 bases between. DNA for the CDR3: TGTGCCAGCAGTTTACAGGCCACGGCGCAGTATTTT. Protein: CASSLQATAQYF.

This clonotype has ten or more counts. The rearrangement joins TRBV19 to TRBJ1-1; 9 nucleotides line up with TRBD1. CDR1 is LNHDA, CDR2 SQIVND, per germline (reference sequence). The CDR3 runs 14 residues. Losses at the gene ends were 10 bases for V and 6 bases for J; bases not matched to a gene: 12. CDR3 loop: CATRTGGGVPEAFF. The CDR3 nucleotides are TGTGCCACCAGAACAGGGGGCGGGGTTCCTGAAGCTTTCTTT.

Many counts were recorded for this clonotype. The chain employs TRBV18 and TRBJ2-5; D call uncertain. The V end lost 8 bases, the J end lost 4 bases, and 14 bases lay between the germline ends. In germline, CDR1 is KGHSH, CDR2 LQKENI. CDR3 length equals 13 residues. The CDR3 loop is CASSPLGGETQYF. DNA for the CDR3: TGTGCCAGCAGCCCCCTCGGTGGAGAGACCCAGTACTTC. Based on the CDR3 plus reference TRBV18 and TRBJ2-5, the full variable domain is NAGVMQNPRHLVRRRGQEARLRCSPMKGHSHVYWYRQLPEEGLKFMVYLQKENIIDESGMPKERFSAEFPKEGPSILRIQQVVRGDSAAYFCASSPLGGETQYFGPGTRLLVL.

This clonotype has only a few counts. The chain recombines TRBV19 with TRBJ2-3; D unclear. Germline values: CDR1 LNHDA, CDR2 SQIVND (reference sequence). CDR3 size: 17 residues. Between the trimmed V and J ends, which lost 3 bases and 1 base, there was a span of 17 bases. The CDR3 region is CASSIGHSSGGTDTQYF. The CDR3 region has the DNA TGTGCCAGTAGTATTGGCCACTCCTCAGGAGGCACAGATACGCAGTATTTT.

This clonotype was seen at least ten times. CDR3 DNA sequence: TGTGCCAGCTCACCATCGATCCAGCGGGAGGCGGGAGATACGCAGTATTTT. As protein: CASSPSIQREAGDTQYF. The V gene is TRBV18, the J gene TRBJ2-3; 9 bases map to TRBD2. The length of the CDR3 is 17 residues. The J segment lost 5 bases and the V segment lost 2 bases, leaving 11 bases of the junction unmatched. From germline, CDR1 is KGHSH and CDR2 LQKENI.

The chain links TRBV18 to TRBJ1-5; TRBD1 matches 10 bases. CDR3 size: 15 residues. With V trimmed by 3 bases and J by 9 bases, 8 bases remained unmatched. CDR1 KGHSH and CDR2 LQKENI come from the germline V gene. The CDR3 DNA sequence: TGTGCCAGCTCACCCCGCGGGACAGGGGATAGGCCCCAGCATTTT. Its protein is CASSPRGTGDRPQHF.

This clonotype was observed at least ten times. As DNA, the CDR3 is TGTGCCAGCACCGGGACAGGGAGGGTAGCGCAGTATTTT. This codes for CASTGTGRVAQYF. The V gene is TRBV28, the J gene TRBJ2-3; 9 nucleotides agree with TRBD1. Germline CDR1 MDHEN, CDR2 SYDVKM. The CDR3 contains 13 residues. The junction had 9 bases not matched to a gene; V was cut back by 7 bases and J by 10 bases. The whole variable domain, filled in from reference TRBV28 and TRBJ2-3, reads DVKVTQSSRYLVKRTGEKVFLECVQDMDHENMFWYRQDPGLGLRLIYFSYDVKMKEKGDIPEGYSVSREKKERFSLILESASTNQTSMYLCASTGTGRVAQYFGPGTRLTVL.

This clonotype was recorded at least ten times. The chain couples TRBV7-2 to TRBJ2-3, with 14 bases lining up with TRBD2. The germline gives CDR1 SGHTA, CDR2 FQGNSA. This CDR3 spans 21 amino acids. Unmatched junction bases numbered 18, after V lost 0 bases and J lost 7 bases. CDR3 sequence reads: CASSLARIIGTSGRNYNTQYF. CDR3 nucleotide sequence: TGTGCCAGCAGCTTAGCGCGTATTATAGGGACTAGCGGGAGAAATTACAATACGCAGTATTTT.

This clonotype was detected a few times. The CDR3 DNA follows: TGTGCCACCAGCCCCATGAGGCTAGCGAGTACCAATGAGCAGTTCTTC. Residues: CATSPMRLASTNEQFF. V and J are TRBV24-1 and TRBJ2-1, with D possibly matching TRBD2 (6 bases). Germline CDR1 reads KGHDR; CDR2 reads SFDVKD. This CDR3 has 16 amino acids. The V end was cut by 7 bases, the J end by 6 bases, with 21 bases between.

This sequence joins TRBV13 and TRBJ2-1, with 12 bases lining up with TRBD2. Per germline, CDR1 PRHDT and CDR2 FYEKMQ (reference sequence). CDR3 length equals 15 residues. V lost 3 bases, J lost 8 bases, and 5 bases stayed unmatched. This CDR3 is CASSLGTSGYDEQFF. CDR3 sequence (DNA): TGTGCCAGCAGCTTGGGGACTAGCGGGTATGATGAGCAGTTCTTC.

The gene calls are TRBV19 and TRBJ1-2; a weak D match, TRBD1 (5 bases). The CDR3 loop spans 15 amino acids. From germline, CDR1 is LNHDA and CDR2 SQIVND (reference sequence). Trimming left V 3 bases short and J 0 bases short, with 11 bases between. CDR3 sequence: CASSIRDGANYGYTF. CDR3 coding DNA: TGTGCCAGTAGTATTAGGGACGGCGCTAACTATGGCTACACCTTC.